This T cell receptor (beta chain) is drawn from a study of human T cells and chemical hapten exposure. Time point described: pre-sensitization, week 0. Treatment defined: therapeutic diphenylcyclopropenone sensitization with weekly scalp DPC. Via MiXCR, TCRdb re-called the RACE reads, giving one row per CDR3 protein. The data show approximately 79,000 distinct CDR3 sequences, 7.5% to 9.5% seen once. In this sample, this clonotype turned up a few times. The V segment lost 2 bases and the J segment 1 base; nucleotides outside the gene matches: 14. The length of the CDR3 is 19 residues. The chain combines TRBV23-1 with TRBJ2-7; TRBD1 agrees at 10 bases. TRBV23-1 is assigned to the ORF class and has an uncertain function. The sequence came from a man in his forties or fifties with alopecia areata. Some clones in this sample may be carry-over from other donors' samples. The sample was whole blood, taken in connection with sensitization to the hapten diphenylcyclopropenone (DPC). For the CDR3, the DNA is TGCGCCAGCAGTCAAATTGGGCCCCCGGGACAGGGGTCTTCCTACGAGCAGTACGTC. Translating gives CASSQIGPPGQGSSYEQYV.